This T cell receptor beta chain was sequenced for a study of OX40 agonist ivuxolimab in advanced cancers. At the level of the study: Anti-PD-1, anti-PD-L1 or anti-CTLA-4 therapy given earlier was allowed, and approximately 40% had some. Study results and limitations: Averaged across samples, CD8+ T cells carried more expanded clones than CD4+ did.

A remark on this clone: Its antigen is undetermined.

The V end was cut by 6 bases, the J end by 2 bases, with 14 bases between. This CDR3 contains 14 residues. CDR1 and CDR2 from the germline V gene are MGHRA and YSYEKL. Assay used: immunoSEQ multiplex PCR; TCRdb lists only in-frame clones, some missing. The sample consists of 53,000 or so clones, around 77% of them appearing once. This clonotype was sampled from an adult with an advanced solid tumor such as melanoma, head and neck, liver or kidney cancer. The J gene is TRBJ2-7, the V gene TRBV4-1; D is perhaps TRBD1 (5 bases). The sequencing here drew on CD4+ or CD8+ T cells sorted from blood, taken in a trial of the OX40 agonist ivuxolimab. CDR3 nucleotides: TGCGCCAGCAGTCAGGCGACAGCTACCTACGAGCAGTACTTC. It yields the protein CASSQATATYEQYF.